One T cell receptor (beta chain) is described in this entry. Its matching antigen is unknown. The data were obtained in a study of post-analysis software for immune sequencing data. Study-wide findings and caveats: A significant reduction in normalized Chao1 diversity was observed in multiple sclerosis patients versus controls. Roughly 5 TRBV segments occurring more often in patients than controls included TRBV5-6, TRBV5-1 and TRBV20-1.

Carried by the TCR beta cDNA libraries were unique molecular identifiers. The T cell input of about 0.9 to 11 million gave about half a million cDNA molecules. TCRdb recomputed calls from the PCR reads with MiXCR, one row per CDR3 protein. The data hold around 770,000 distinct CDR3 sequences, with around 45% observed a single time. Deletions cut 0 bases from V and 0 bases from J, with 4 bases between. The CDR3 totals 13 residues. Germline CDR1 reads SQVTM; CDR2 reads ANQGSEA. The V and J genes are TRBV29-1 and TRBJ2-3; D is unclear. The receptor's source is a girl aged 10 to 17 with multiple sclerosis. Input material: blood. CDR3 bases: TGCAGCGTTGAAGATATAAGCACAGATACGCAGTATTTT. Amino acids: CSVEDISTDTQYF.